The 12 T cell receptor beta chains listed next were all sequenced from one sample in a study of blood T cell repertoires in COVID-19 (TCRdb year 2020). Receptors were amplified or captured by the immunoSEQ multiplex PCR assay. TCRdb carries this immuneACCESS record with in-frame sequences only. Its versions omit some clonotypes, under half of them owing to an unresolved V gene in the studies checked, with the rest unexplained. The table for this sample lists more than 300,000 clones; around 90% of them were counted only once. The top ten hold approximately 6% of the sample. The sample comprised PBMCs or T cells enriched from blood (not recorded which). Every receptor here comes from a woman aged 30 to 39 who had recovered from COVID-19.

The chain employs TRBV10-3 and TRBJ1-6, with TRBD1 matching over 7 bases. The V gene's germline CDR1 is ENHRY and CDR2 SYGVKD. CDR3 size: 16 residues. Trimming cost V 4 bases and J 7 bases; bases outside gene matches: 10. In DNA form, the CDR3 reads TGTGCCATCAGTGCCCTACAGGGGATCGACAATTCACCCCTCCACTTT. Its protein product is CAISALQGIDNSPLHF.

The CDR3 sequence is CASSPTGGDLSGNTIYF. The CDR3 region has the DNA TGTGCCAGCTCGCCTACAGGGGGCGATTTGTCTGGAAACACCATATATTTT. The chain uses TRBV18 and TRBJ1-3; TRBD1 aligns across 9 bases. CDR1 and CDR2 from the germline V gene are KGHSH and LQKENI. This CDR3 spans 17 amino acids. J lost 1 base, V lost 6 bases, and 10 bases had no gene match.

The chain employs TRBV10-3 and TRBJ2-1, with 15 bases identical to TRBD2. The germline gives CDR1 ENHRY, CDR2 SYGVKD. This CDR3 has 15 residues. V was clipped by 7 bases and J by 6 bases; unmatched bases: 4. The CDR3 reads CAIMGLAGGTNEQFF. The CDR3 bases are TGTGCCATCATGGGACTAGCGGGGGGTACCAATGAGCAGTTCTTC.

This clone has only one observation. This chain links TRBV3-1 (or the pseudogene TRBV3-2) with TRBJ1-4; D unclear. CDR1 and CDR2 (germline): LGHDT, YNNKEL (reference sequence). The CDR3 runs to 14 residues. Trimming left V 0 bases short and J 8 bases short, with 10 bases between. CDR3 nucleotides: TGTGCCAGCAGCCAAGATGCGAGGGTGGAAAAACTGTTTTTT. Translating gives CASSQDARVEKLFF.

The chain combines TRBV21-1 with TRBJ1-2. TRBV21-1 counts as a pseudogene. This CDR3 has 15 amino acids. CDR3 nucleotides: TGTGCCAGCAGCGAGGACGGGGGTAGTGGTGCAGGGTACACCTTC. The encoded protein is CASSEDGGSGAGYTF.

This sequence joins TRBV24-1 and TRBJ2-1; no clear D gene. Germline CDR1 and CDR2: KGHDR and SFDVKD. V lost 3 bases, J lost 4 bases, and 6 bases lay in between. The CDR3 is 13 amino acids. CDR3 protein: CATSDTTYNEQFF. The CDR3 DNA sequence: TGTGCCACCAGTGATACTACATACAATGAGCAGTTCTTC.

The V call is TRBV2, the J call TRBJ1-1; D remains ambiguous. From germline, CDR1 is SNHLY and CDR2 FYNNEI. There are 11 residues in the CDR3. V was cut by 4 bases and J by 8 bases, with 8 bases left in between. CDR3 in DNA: TGTGCCAGCAGTGCAGAGGCGGAAGCTTTCTTT. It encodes CASSAEAEAFF.

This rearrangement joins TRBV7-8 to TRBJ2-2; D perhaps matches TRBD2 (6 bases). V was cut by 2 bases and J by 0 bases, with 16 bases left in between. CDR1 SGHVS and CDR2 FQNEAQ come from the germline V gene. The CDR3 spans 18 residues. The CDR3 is CASSLLVSASANTGELFF. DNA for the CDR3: TGTGCCAGCAGCTTATTAGTTTCGGCTAGCGCGAACACCGGGGAGCTGTTTTTT.

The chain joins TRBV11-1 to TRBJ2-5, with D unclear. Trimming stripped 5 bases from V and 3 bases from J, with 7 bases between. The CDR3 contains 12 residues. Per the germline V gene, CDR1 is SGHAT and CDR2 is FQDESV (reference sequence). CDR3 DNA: TGTGCCAGCAGCCCCGGTAAAGAGACCCAGTACTTC. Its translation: CASSPGKETQYF.

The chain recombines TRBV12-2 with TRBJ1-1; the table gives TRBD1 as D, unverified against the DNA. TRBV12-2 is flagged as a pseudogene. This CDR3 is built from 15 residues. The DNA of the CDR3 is TGTGCAAGTCGCTTGGGATGGGGGCTGAACACTGAAGCTTTCTTT. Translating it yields CASRLGWGLNTEAFF.

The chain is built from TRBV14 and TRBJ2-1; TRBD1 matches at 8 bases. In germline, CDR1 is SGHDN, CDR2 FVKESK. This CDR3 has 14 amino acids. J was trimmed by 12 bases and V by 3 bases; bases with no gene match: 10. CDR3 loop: CASSQRQGPRGQFF. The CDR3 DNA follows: TGTGCCAGCAGCCAGCGACAGGGGCCGCGGGGGCAGTTCTTC.

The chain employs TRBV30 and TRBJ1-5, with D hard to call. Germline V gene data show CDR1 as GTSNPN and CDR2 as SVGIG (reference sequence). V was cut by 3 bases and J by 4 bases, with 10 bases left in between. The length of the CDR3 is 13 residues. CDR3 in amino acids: CAWSTVSNQPQHF. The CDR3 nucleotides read TGTGCCTGGAGCACAGTTTCGAATCAGCCCCAGCATTTT.